This TCR beta chain was sequenced during a study of T cell responses to AZD1222 COVID-19 vaccine. Study-wide points: Reports say nearly half of spike-specific TCRs go after unmutated variant regions. Donors skewed white British and female; clonal diversity was possibly underestimated.

This clone has a handful of counts. Its antigen is unidentified. Assay used: immunoSEQ multiplex PCR; TCRdb lists only in-frame clones, some missing. This repertoire shows about 92,000 clones, approximately 91% found once; its top ten account for 5.8%. This material consisted of peripheral blood, taken on day 0 of AZD1222 vaccination. The source is an adult in good health.

The CDR3: CASSAPGVGGNEQFF. The CDR3 nucleotides are TGTGCCAGCAGCGCACCCGGTGTCGGCGGGAATGAGCAGTTCTTC. V and J are TRBV7-3 and TRBJ2-1; the D gene is possibly TRBD2 (5 bases). The germline gives CDR1 SGHTA, CDR2 FQGTGA. This CDR3 comprises 15 residues. The germline V and J ends were trimmed by 5 bases and 7 bases, with 18 bases remaining between them.